The present entry profiles one T cell receptor beta chain with its context. Antigen unknown. These data are taken from a study of shared clonotypes between healthy human individuals. At the level of the study: CD8 memory received one plate per donor, CD8 naive two, CD4 memory three and CD4 naive three.

The repertoire was sequenced with immunoSEQ multiplex PCR; TCRdb's copy has only in-frame clones and lacks some. This sample has about 380,000 clones, with approximately 97% found just once. Study results and limitations: The authors expected sequencing depth to affect clonotype sharing among donors. Roughly 5% of naive CD4 clonotypes were common to a handful of donors. Tissues were not sampled, only blood, and their repertoires likely differ.

Germline values: CDR1 MDHEN, CDR2 SYDVKM. The CDR3 covers 15 residues. Germline trimming cut 5 bases from V and 6 bases from J; bases unmatched to any gene: 7. The genes are TRBV28 and TRBJ2-1; TRBD2 agrees at 10 bases. This TCR was recovered from a man aged 30 to 45 in good health. The sequenced sample was memory CD8+ T cells sorted from blood. Subset defined: CD45RO+ cells pooled with CCR7-negative TemRA cells. The CDR3 sequence: CASSPGTSVFNEQFF. CDR3 in DNA: TGTGCCAGCAGTCCCGGGACTAGCGTATTCAATGAGCAGTTCTTC.